This T cell receptor (beta chain) appears in the sequencing data of a study of response to subunit inactivated influenza vaccine. Study observations and caveats: That few new T cells are recruited by each seasonal influenza vaccination was the authors' suggestion.

Turning to this clonotype: Antigen: not known.

Each CDR3 protein is one row after TCRdb ran MiXCR on the RT-PCR reads. The sample lists about 620,000 distinct CDR3 sequences; approximately 12% were seen once. The origin of this receptor is a man aged 45-65 years who received an inactivated influenza vaccine. Sequenced here: PBMCs from blood, sampled on the day of vaccination.

For the CDR3, the DNA is TGTGCCAGCAGGGTGGGGCTCGAGCAGTACTTC. It codes for CASRVGLEQYF. The chain is built from TRBV11-2 and TRBJ2-7, with D perhaps TRBD1 (5 bases). Trimming shortened V by 6 bases and J by 6 bases, and 9 bases separated the two germline ends. Germline-derived CDR1 and CDR2 are SGHAT and FQNNGV. This CDR3 comprises 11 residues.